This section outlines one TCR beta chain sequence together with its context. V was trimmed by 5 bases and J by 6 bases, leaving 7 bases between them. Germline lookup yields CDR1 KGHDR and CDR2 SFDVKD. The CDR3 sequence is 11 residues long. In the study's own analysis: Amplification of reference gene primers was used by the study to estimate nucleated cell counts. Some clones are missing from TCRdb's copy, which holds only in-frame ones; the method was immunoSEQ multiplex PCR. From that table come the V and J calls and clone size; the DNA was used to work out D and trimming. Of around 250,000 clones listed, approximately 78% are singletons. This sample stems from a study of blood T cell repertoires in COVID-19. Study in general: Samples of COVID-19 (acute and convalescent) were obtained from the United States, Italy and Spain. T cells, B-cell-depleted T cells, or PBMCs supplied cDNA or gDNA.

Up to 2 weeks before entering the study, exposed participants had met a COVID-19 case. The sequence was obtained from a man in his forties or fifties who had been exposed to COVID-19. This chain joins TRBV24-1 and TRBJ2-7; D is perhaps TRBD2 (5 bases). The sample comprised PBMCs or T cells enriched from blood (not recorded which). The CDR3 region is CATSGGSEQYF. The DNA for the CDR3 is TGTGCCACCAGTGGAGGGTCCGAGCAGTACTTC.